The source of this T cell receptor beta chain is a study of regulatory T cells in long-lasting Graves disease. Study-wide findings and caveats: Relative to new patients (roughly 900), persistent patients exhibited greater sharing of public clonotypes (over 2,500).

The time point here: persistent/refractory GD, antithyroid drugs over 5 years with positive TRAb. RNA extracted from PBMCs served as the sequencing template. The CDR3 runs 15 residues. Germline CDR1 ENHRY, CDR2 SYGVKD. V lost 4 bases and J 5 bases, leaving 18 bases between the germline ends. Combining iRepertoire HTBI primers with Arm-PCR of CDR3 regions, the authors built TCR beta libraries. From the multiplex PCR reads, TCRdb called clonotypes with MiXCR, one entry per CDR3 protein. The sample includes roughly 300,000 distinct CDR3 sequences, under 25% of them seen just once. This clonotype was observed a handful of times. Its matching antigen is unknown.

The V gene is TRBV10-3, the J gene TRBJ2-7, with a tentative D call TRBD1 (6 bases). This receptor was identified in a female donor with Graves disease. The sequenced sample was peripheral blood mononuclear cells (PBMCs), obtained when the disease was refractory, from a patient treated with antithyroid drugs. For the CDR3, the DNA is TGTGCCATCAGTGGACGCAGGGGTACAGAAGACGAGCAGTACTTC. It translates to CAISGRRGTEDEQYF.